These 32 T cell receptor beta chains originate from one sample sequenced in a study of response to subunit inactivated influenza vaccine. One entry per CDR3 protein results from TCRdb running MiXCR on the RT-PCR reads. Of hundreds of thousands of distinct CDR3 sequences listed, about 20% are singletons. Source: PBMCs from blood, taken around 22 months after vaccination. The receptors were gathered from a man in his fifties or sixties who received an inactivated influenza vaccine.

This clonotype was counted a few times. V is TRBV28 and J is TRBJ1-3; D call uncertain. CDR3 length: 16 amino acids. The V end lost 2 bases, the J end lost 2 bases, and 13 bases lay between the germline ends. Germline V gene lookup returns CDR1 MDHEN and CDR2 SYDVKM. CDR3 protein: CASSLNGRLPGNTIYF. Here the CDR3 DNA reads TGTGCCAGCAGTTTAAATGGACGGCTCCCTGGAAACACCATATATTTT.

V is TRBV12-3 or TRBV12-4 and J is TRBJ1-1, with D maybe TRBD1 (5 bases). Trimming took off 6 bases at V and 6 bases at J, with 14 bases between the two ends. The CDR3 sequence is 13 residues long. The DNA of the CDR3 is TGTGCCAGCAGCACCCGGGGACGGGCTGAAGCTTTCTTT. The encoded protein is CASSTRGRAEAFF.

This clonotype has just a few counts. This chain joins TRBV6-2 or TRBV6-3 and TRBJ1-1; no definite D call. The germline V gene encodes CDR1 MNHEY and CDR2 SVGEGT. This CDR3 comprises 13 residues. The V and J ends lost 4 bases and 4 bases respectively, with 10 bases between them. For the CDR3, the DNA is TGTGCCAGCAGTTTTTTCGACACCACTGAAGCTTTCTTT. Residues: CASSFFDTTEAFF.

This clonotype was observed a few times. This CDR3 reads CASSLEAGGRPYEQYF. Here the CDR3 DNA reads TGCGCCAGCAGCTTGGAGGCCGGTGGCAGACCTTACGAGCAGTACTTC. The chain couples TRBV5-1 to TRBJ2-7; no reliable D call. The CDR3 spans 16 residues. Per the germline V gene, CDR1 is SGHRS and CDR2 is YFSETQ. Trimming removed 0 bases from V and 4 bases from J, with 17 bases in between.

The chain employs TRBV12-3 or TRBV12-4 and TRBJ2-1, with 9 bases identical to TRBD1. The CDR3 length is 15 residues. V lost 6 bases and J lost 3; bases outside the gene matches: 6. The CDR3 protein is CASSIDRGSYNEQFF. The CDR3 DNA reads as TGTGCCAGCAGCATAGACAGGGGGAGCTACAATGAGCAGTTCTTC.

This clonotype was picked up many times. The CDR3 DNA sequence: TGCGCCAGCAGTCATATACAGGAAAACACTGAAGCTTTCTTT. Amino acids: CASSHIQENTEAFF. The V gene is TRBV23-1, the J gene TRBJ1-1; D might be TRBD1 (5 bases). TRBV23-1 carries the ORF label, with uncertain function. V was trimmed by 3 bases and J by 2 bases, leaving 10 bases between them. The CDR3 has 14 amino acids.

The chain is built from TRBV7-6 and TRBJ1-3; D is unclear. Germline lookup yields CDR1 SGHVS and CDR2 FNYEAQ. CDR3 length: 18 amino acids. V lost 1 base to trimming and J lost 0 bases, with 16 bases between them. CDR3 sequence (DNA): TGTGCCAGCAGCTTAGAAGCTCTGGGAGGGAACTCTGGAAACACCATATATTTT. Protein sequence: CASSLEALGGNSGNTIYF.

Many counts were recorded for this clonotype. The chain recombines TRBV5-4 with TRBJ1-2, with 10 bases that match TRBD1. V gave up 3 bases and J gave up 2 bases; unmatched junction bases: 4. CDR3 length: 15 amino acids. Germline values: CDR1 SGHNT, CDR2 YYREEE (reference sequence). This chain's CDR3 is CASSWRTGGNYGYTF. In nucleotides, the CDR3 is TGTGCCAGCAGCTGGAGGACAGGGGGGAACTATGGCTACACCTTC.

Ten or more counts support this clonotype. The V gene is TRBV25-1, the J gene TRBJ1-1; D possibly corresponds to TRBD1 (5 bases). V lost 1 base and J lost 1, with 16 bases in between. Germline V gene data show CDR1 as MGHDK and CDR2 as SYGVNS. The CDR3 is 17 amino acids. The CDR3 DNA reads as TGTGCCAGCAGTGAATCTAGAGAGAGGGGAGCGAACACTGAAGCTTTCTTT. This gives the protein CASSESRERGANTEAFF.

At least ten counts were recorded for this clonotype. V and J are TRBV7-2 and TRBJ1-6; D perhaps matches TRBD1 (5 bases). V was clipped by 2 bases and J by 5 bases, with 13 bases between them. The CDR3 length is 16 residues. The germline V gene has CDR1 SGHTA and CDR2 FQGNSA. This chain's CDR3 is CASSLSRTRNNSPLHF. CDR3 nucleotides: TGTGCCAGCAGCTTATCAAGGACACGGAATAATTCACCCCTCCACTTT.

This chain links TRBV18 with TRBJ1-2; possible D gene TRBD1, 5 bases. Germline CDR1 reads KGHSH; CDR2 reads LQKENI. The CDR3 sequence is 13 residues long. V gave up 3 bases and J gave up 6 bases, with 11 bases separating them. CDR3 DNA sequence: TGTGCCAGCTCACCGGGGGGTGTCAATGGCTACACCTTC. Translating it yields CASSPGGVNGYTF. Full variable domain (missing parts from reference TRBV18 and TRBJ1-2): NAGVMQNPRHLVRRRGQEARLRCSPMKGHSHVYWYRQLPEEGLKFMVYLQKENIIDESGMPKERFSAEFPKEGPSILRIQQVVRGDSAAYFCASSPGGVNGYTFGSGTRLTVV.

This clonotype was detected a few times. The genes are TRBV12-3 or TRBV12-4 and TRBJ2-3; 9 bases map to TRBD1. V lost 3 bases to trimming and J lost 1 base; unmatched junction nucleotides: 2. The CDR3 contains 15 residues. In DNA form, the CDR3 reads TGTGCCAGCAGTTTCACAGGGGGCCGCACAGATACGCAGTATTTT. Protein product: CASSFTGGRTDTQYF.

V is TRBV7-9 and J is TRBJ1-1; D remains unclear. Germline V lookup: CDR1 SEHNR, CDR2 FQNEAQ (reference sequence). V dropped 0 bases and J dropped 1 base, with 6 bases sitting between them. CDR3 length equals 14 residues. This CDR3 reads CASSLATRNTEAFF. DNA of the CDR3: TGTGCCAGCAGCTTAGCGACGAGGAACACTGAAGCTTTCTTT.

This clonotype was counted between two and nine times. J is TRBJ2-3 and V is TRBV7-9; D gene unclear. Trimming removed 5 bases at V and 2 bases at J, with 11 bases between. The CDR3 has 14 residues. The germline CDR1 and CDR2 sequences are SEHNR and FQNEAQ (reference sequence). CDR3 bases: TGTGCCAGCAGCCCCCTGGGTCCCACAGATACGCAGTATTTT. Its protein is CASSPLGPTDTQYF.

This clonotype was seen more than once but under ten times. V gene TRBV6-4 combines with J gene TRBJ1-1; the D gene is possibly TRBD1 (5 bases). V shed 6 bases and J shed 1 base, with 12 bases lying between them. There are 14 residues in the CDR3. Germline-derived CDR1 and CDR2 are MRHNA and SNTAGT. The CDR3 region has the DNA TGTGCCAGCAGGACTGGGACCGGGAACACTGAAGCTTTCTTT. It translates to CASRTGTGNTEAFF.

This clonotype was seen more than once but under ten times. One junction end disagrees with the germline gene, perhaps due to a read error. This chain uses TRBV20-1 with TRBJ2-7; TRBD2 matches at 11 bases. The CDR3 covers 16 residues. Germline V gene data show CDR1 as DFQATT and CDR2 as SNEGSKA (reference sequence). The CDR3 loop reads CSARTSGLTSSYEQYF. The CDR3, as DNA: TGCAGCGCTAGGACTAGCGGGCTTACCAGCTCCTACGAGCAGTACTTC.

The chain couples TRBV7-7 to TRBJ2-1; 10 nucleotides align to TRBD1. The CDR3 contains 15 residues. From germline, CDR1 is SSHAT and CDR2 FNYEAQ (reference sequence). The J segment lost 5 bases and the V segment lost 1 base, leaving 2 bases of the junction unmatched. The CDR3 DNA is TGTGCCAGCAGCTTAGGGGGACAGGGGAACAATGAGCAGTTCTTC. It yields the protein CASSLGGQGNNEQFF.

The chain uses TRBV6-5 and TRBJ2-5; 10 bases align to TRBD1. CDR1 and CDR2 from the germline V gene are MNHEY and SVGAGI. The CDR3 is made up of 15 amino acids. With V trimmed by 0 bases and J by 4 bases, 2 bases remained unmatched. The CDR3 DNA is TGTGCCAGCAGTTACTCAGACAGGGGGCCAGAGACCCAGTACTTC. This sequence encodes CASSYSDRGPETQYF.

The J gene is TRBJ1-5, the V gene TRBV6-2 or TRBV6-3; 12 bases line up with TRBD1. This CDR3 is built from 17 residues. Germline V gene data show CDR1 as MNHEY and CDR2 as SVGEGT. Trimming at V came to 5 bases and at J to 2 bases, leaving 7 bases not matched to a gene. The CDR3 bases are TGTGCCAGCAGTAGGGGGGACAGGGGGCTTGGCAATCAGCCCCAGCATTTT. Its translation is CASSRGDRGLGNQPQHF.

The chain has TRBV6-1 and TRBJ2-5; unclear D gene. CDR3 length equals 14 residues. Per germline, CDR1 MNHNS and CDR2 SASEGT. V lost 4 bases and J lost 0, with 9 bases in between. CDR3 loop: CASSVTWYQETQYF. DNA of the CDR3: TGTGCCAGCAGTGTGACATGGTACCAAGAGACCCAGTACTTC.

The V gene is TRBV5-1, the J gene TRBJ2-5; the match to TRBD1 covers 9 bases. The CDR3 spans 13 residues. From germline, CDR1 is SGHRS and CDR2 YFSETQ. Unmatched junction bases numbered 7, after V lost 8 bases and J lost 5 bases. The CDR3 here is CASRTGAGETQYF. In DNA, the CDR3 is TGCGCCAGTAGGACAGGGGCCGGGGAGACCCAGTACTTC.

This clonotype was counted a few times. The rearrangement links TRBV6-6 to TRBJ1-2; D may be TRBD1 (5 bases). In germline, CDR1 is MNHNY, CDR2 SVGAGI (reference sequence). CDR3 length: 12 residues. The ends were cut back, 10 bases at V and 0 bases at J, with 9 bases in the middle. The CDR3 loop reads CATQQANYGYTF. In DNA form, the CDR3 reads TGTGCCACACAACAGGCTAACTATGGCTACACCTTC.

The rearrangement links TRBV20-1 to TRBJ2-7; either TRBD1 or TRBD2 may fit D (5 bases each). Per the germline V gene, CDR1 is DFQATT and CDR2 is SNEGSKA (reference sequence). The V end lost 0 bases, the J end lost 2 bases, and 14 bases lay between the germline ends. This CDR3 has 15 residues. In nucleotides, the CDR3 is TGCAGTGCTAGAGATGTTGAGATGGGACCCTACGAGCAGTACTTC. Its protein is CSARDVEMGPYEQYF.

The chain is built from TRBV5-1 and TRBJ2-1; D is perhaps TRBD1 or TRBD2 (5 bases each). The CDR3 runs to 14 residues. Germline V lookup: CDR1 SGHRS, CDR2 YFSETQ. V lost 5 bases to trimming and J lost 4 bases, with 13 bases between them. The CDR3 bases are TGCGCCAGCAGGCCCGGGACGGATTACAATGAGCAGTTCTTC. Its protein is CASRPGTDYNEQFF.

The chain carries TRBV7-9 and TRBJ2-7; D call uncertain. CDR3 length: 16 residues. V was shortened by 0 bases and J by 0 bases, with 12 bases between the two germline ends. From germline, CDR1 is SEHNR and CDR2 FQNEAQ (reference sequence). The DNA for the CDR3 is TGTGCCAGCAGCTTAGCGGGCAGGCTTAGCTCCTACGAGCAGTACTTC. It yields the protein CASSLAGRLSSYEQYF.

The rearrangement uses TRBV20-1 and TRBJ2-7; either TRBD1 or TRBD2 may supply D (5 bases each). CDR1 DFQATT and CDR2 SNEGSKA come from the germline V gene (reference sequence). This CDR3 comprises 14 residues. V lost 1 base and J 3 bases, leaving 13 bases between the germline ends. The CDR3 sequence: CSARVPPGLYEQYF. In DNA, the CDR3 is TGCAGTGCTAGAGTCCCCCCGGGGCTCTACGAGCAGTACTTC.

This clonotype was counted only a few times. The J gene is TRBJ1-2, the V gene TRBV4-2, with D perhaps matching TRBD1 (6 bases). This CDR3 has 17 residues. Germline V gives CDR1 LGHNA, CDR2 YNFKEQ. V was pared by 4 bases and J by 2 bases, with 20 bases between. CDR3 bases: TGTGCCAGCAGCCTTCTACCCTTAGGGGGGGCCAACTATGGCTACACCTTC. It yields the protein CASSLLPLGGANYGYTF.

This sequence joins TRBV11-2 and TRBJ2-1, with TRBD2 matching 9 bases. This CDR3 region has 15 residues. The V gene end was trimmed by 2 bases and the J gene end by 5 bases; junction bases not matched to a gene: 4. The germline V gene encodes CDR1 SGHAT and CDR2 FQNNGV. Here the CDR3 DNA reads TGTGCCAGCAGCTTATCTAGCGGGGTTAACAATGAGCAGTTCTTC. It specifies CASSLSSGVNNEQFF.

This clonotype turned up a few times. The chain uses TRBV7-7 and TRBJ2-1; 10 bases line up with TRBD2. This CDR3 region has 16 residues. With 7 bases clipped from V and 7 bases from J, the junction kept 13 bases outside the gene matches. The V gene's germline CDR1 is SSHAT and CDR2 FNYEAQ (reference sequence). The CDR3 DNA is TGTGCCAGCACCCCGGTGGCTAGCGGGAGTGCTAATGAGCAGTTCTTC. Amino acids: CASTPVASGSANEQFF. Filled out from reference TRBV7-7 and TRBJ2-1, the complete variable domain reads GAGVSQSPRYKVTKRGQDVTLRCDPISSHATLYWYQQALGQGPEFLTYFNYEAQPDKSGLPSDRFSAERPEGSISTLTIQRTEQRDSAMYRCASTPVASGSANEQFFGPGTRLTVL.

The chain couples TRBV5-1 to TRBJ2-7, with D perhaps TRBD1 (7 bases). Germline V gives CDR1 SGHRS, CDR2 YFSETQ. V was clipped by 0 bases and J by 2 bases, with 9 bases between them. The CDR3 length is 14 residues. The CDR3 bases are TGCGCCAGCAGCTTGGTCAGGGGGGCCTACGAGCAGTACTTC. Translated: CASSLVRGAYEQYF.

In its sample, this clonotype was seen a few times. The chain recombines TRBV6-2 or TRBV6-3 with TRBJ2-4; the D gene is possibly TRBD1 (5 bases). This CDR3 has 14 residues. Deletions cut 4 bases from V and 3 bases from J, with 10 bases between. Germline loops: CDR1 MNHEY, CDR2 SVGEGT. The CDR3 sequence is CASSFGQIKNIQYF. The CDR3 DNA reads as TGTGCCAGCAGTTTTGGACAAATCAAAAACATTCAGTACTTC.

The CDR3 sequence: CASSPVWGRAEAFF. The CDR3 coding sequence is TGTGCCAGCAGTCCCGTATGGGGGCGAGCTGAAGCTTTCTTT. J is TRBJ1-1 and V is TRBV28, with D maybe TRBD1 (6 bases). The CDR3 extends over 14 amino acids. The germline CDR1 and CDR2 sequences are MDHEN and SYDVKM. V was shortened by 5 bases and J by 6 bases, with 16 bases between the two germline ends.